This T cell receptor (beta chain) derives from a study of shared clonotypes between healthy human individuals. With respect to this clone: Its antigen is as yet unknown.

Naive CD8 populations comprised CD45RO-negative cells positively selected for CCR7, excluding terminally differentiated effector memory CD45RA+ cells. Study-wide points: Non-shared clonotypes had lower generation probabilities than those shared by all four donors. Sequencing of the sorted subsets was shown by rarefaction to be incomplete despite large depth. Sequencing depth was expected to influence donor clonotype sharing.

The CDR3 covers 13 residues. CDR1 is SGHNT and CDR2 is YYREEE in the germline V gene (reference sequence). V was trimmed by 1 base and J by 4 bases, leaving 8 bases between them. The method was immunoSEQ multiplex PCR; TCRdb's version includes in-frame clones alone and lacks a portion of them. This table holds around 580,000 clones, roughly 98% found once. The sequence came from a man aged 30 to 45 in good health. This sequence joins TRBV5-4 and TRBJ1-1, with D tentatively TRBD1 (5 bases). The sequenced material came from naive CD8+ T cells sorted from blood. The DNA of the CDR3 is TGTGCCAGCAGCTTGCGTGGGGGCACTGAAGCTTTCTTT. Its translation: CASSLRGGTEAFF.